This TCR beta chain was captured in a study of cytomegalovirus exposure and HLA in healthy donors. Primers included in the PCR were 60 Vbeta and 13 Jbeta primers. This table comes from immunoSEQ multiplex PCR, and its TCRdb copy is limited to in-frame clones, with some not included. Of roughly 180,000 clones listed, approximately 88% are singletons. General study findings and limits: The investigators catalogued 180 or so TCR beta chains as cytomegalovirus-associated.

The CDR3 has 16 residues. Trimming shortened V by 0 bases and J by 4 bases, and 11 bases separated the two germline ends. Germline V gene lookup returns CDR1 SGHRS and CDR2 YFSETQ. Comments on this clone: Its cognate antigen is unknown.

This TCR derives from a man aged 25-45 years in good health and CMV-seronegative. The rearrangement links TRBV5-1 to TRBJ1-6, with a tentative D call TRBD1 (6 bases). Material for sequencing was PBMCs. CDR3 DNA: TGCGCCAGCAGCTTGGGGGACACCCAATATAATTCACCCCTCCACTTT. This gives the protein CASSLGDTQYNSPLHF.